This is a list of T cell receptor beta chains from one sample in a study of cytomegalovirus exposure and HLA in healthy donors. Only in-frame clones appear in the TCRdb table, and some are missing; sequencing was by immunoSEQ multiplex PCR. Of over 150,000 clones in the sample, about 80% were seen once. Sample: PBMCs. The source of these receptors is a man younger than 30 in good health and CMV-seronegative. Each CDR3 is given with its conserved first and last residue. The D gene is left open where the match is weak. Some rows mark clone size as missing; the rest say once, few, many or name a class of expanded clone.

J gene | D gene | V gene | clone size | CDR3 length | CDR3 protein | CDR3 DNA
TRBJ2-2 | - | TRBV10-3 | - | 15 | CAISESAENTGELFF | TGTGCCATCAGTGAGTCGGCAGAGAACACCGGGGAGCTGTTTTTT
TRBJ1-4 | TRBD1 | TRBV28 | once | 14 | CASSLSQGNEKLFF | TGTGCCAGCAGTTTATCACAGGGGAATGAAAAACTGTTTTTT
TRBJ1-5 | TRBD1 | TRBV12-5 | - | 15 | CASGLDDRGNQPQHF | TGTGCTAGTGGTTTGGACGACAGGGGCAATCAGCCCCAGCATTTT
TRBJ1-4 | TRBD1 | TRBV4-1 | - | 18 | CASSQVRGTGGGGEKLFF | TGCGCCAGCAGCCAAGTCCGGGGGACAGGGGGCGGGGGTGAAAAACTGTTTTTT
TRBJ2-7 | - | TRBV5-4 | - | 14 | CASSFGLTAYEQYF | TGTGCCAGCAGCTTTGGGCTAACTGCGTACGAGCAGTACTTC
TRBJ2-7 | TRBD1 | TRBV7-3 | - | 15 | CASSFYRTGVSEQYF | TGTGCCAGCAGCTTTTACCGGACAGGGGTATCCGAGCAGTACTTC
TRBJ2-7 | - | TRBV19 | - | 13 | CASSSGSGYEQYF | TGTGCCAGTAGTTCGGGCTCGGGGTACGAGCAGTACTTC
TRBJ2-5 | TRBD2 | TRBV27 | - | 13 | CASSLSGGETQYF | TGTGCCAGCAGTTTATCGGGAGGGGAGACCCAGTACTTC
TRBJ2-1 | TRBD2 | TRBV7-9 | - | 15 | CASRDEAGGSNEQFF | TGTGCCAGCAGGGATGAAGCGGGAGGATCCAATGAGCAGTTCTTC
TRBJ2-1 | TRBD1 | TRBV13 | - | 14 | CASSPGTGLHEQFF | TGTGCCAGCAGCCCGGGGACAGGTTTACACGAGCAGTTCTTC
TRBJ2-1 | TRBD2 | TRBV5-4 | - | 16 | CASSFSLADTYNEQFF | TGTGCCAGCAGCTTCAGTCTAGCGGATACTTACAATGAGCAGTTCTTC